Presented here are 16 T cell receptor beta chains from one specimen sequenced in a study of technical replicates of blood from a handful of donors. The data were produced by immunoSEQ multiplex PCR, yet TCRdb's version contains in-frame clones alone and is incomplete. The repertoire holds over 50,000 clones, with approximately 97% as singletons. Sequenced sample: T cells isolated from PBMCs. The source is a human donor in good health.

The gene calls are TRBV6-1 and TRBJ2-7, with TRBD2 matching over 9 bases. From germline, CDR1 is MNHNS and CDR2 SASEGT. V dropped 3 bases and J dropped 1; count of bases not matched to a gene: 10. The CDR3 extends over 17 amino acids. The CDR3 coding sequence is TGTGCCAGCAGTGATTTCGGACAGCGGGAGGTATCCTACGAGCAGTACTTC. Translated: CASSDFGQREVSYEQYF.

The V gene is TRBV27, the J gene TRBJ1-4; 9 nucleotides align to TRBD1. Germline V lookup: CDR1 MNHEY, CDR2 SMNVEV (reference sequence). Unmatched junction bases numbered 9, after V lost 6 bases and J lost 7 bases. The CDR3 spans 15 residues. The DNA for the CDR3 is TGTGCCAGCAGGACAACTCAGGGACAGGGTGAAAAACTGTTTTTT. This sequence encodes CASRTTQGQGEKLFF. The full variable domain, with the rest looked up from reference TRBV27 and TRBJ1-4, is EAQVTQNPRYLITVTGKKLTVTCSQNMNHEYMSWYRQDPGLGLRQIYYSMNVEVTDKGDVPEGYKVSRKEKRNFPLILESPSPNQTSLYFCASRTTQGQGEKLFFGSGTQLSVL.

The V and J genes are TRBV4-1 and TRBJ1-2, with a possible D match to TRBD1 (6 bases). The V gene's germline CDR1 is MGHRA and CDR2 YSYEKL. The CDR3 runs 16 residues. The germline V and J ends were trimmed by 1 base and 0 bases, with 12 bases remaining between them. The CDR3 bases are TGCGCCAGCAGCCAAGCCCCAGGGGCCTCTAACTATGGCTACACCTTC. This gives the protein CASSQAPGASNYGYTF.

V usage is TRBV4-1 and J usage is TRBJ1-4; D may be TRBD1 (6 bases). The germline V and J ends were trimmed by 5 bases and 0 bases, with 19 bases remaining between them. The CDR3 is 18 amino acids. Germline V lookup: CDR1 MGHRA, CDR2 YSYEKL. The CDR3 DNA reads TGCGCCAGCAGCTTCACAGGGACCAGATTTGCAACTAATGAAAAACTGTTTTTT. Its translation: CASSFTGTRFATNEKLFF.

The genes are TRBV29-1 and TRBJ1-1, with D possibly matching TRBD1 (6 bases). The V end lost 6 bases, the J end lost 0 bases, and 11 bases lay between the germline ends. Germline loops: CDR1 SQVTM, CDR2 ANQGSEA. The CDR3 spans 13 residues. CDR3 protein: CSVAGQMNTEAFF. The CDR3 bases are TGCAGCGTCGCTGGACAGATGAACACTGAAGCTTTCTTT.

The CDR3: CATSRDPGDRSQETQYF. The CDR3 DNA follows: TGTGCCACCAGCAGGGACCCGGGTGACAGGTCCCAAGAGACCCAGTACTTC. The genes are TRBV15 and TRBJ2-5; D may be TRBD1 (6 bases). Germline V gene data show CDR1 as LNHNV and CDR2 as YYDKDF (reference sequence). V gave up 3 bases and J gave up 1 base, with 18 bases separating them. The CDR3 sequence is 17 residues long.

The chain links TRBV2 to TRBJ2-7; D is possibly TRBD2 (6 bases). CDR3 length equals 14 residues. Germline CDR1 and CDR2: SNHLY and FYNNEI. The V end was cut by 7 bases, the J end by 0 bases, with 13 bases between. The CDR3 region is CASKAAGISYEQYF. The CDR3 region has the DNA TGTGCCAGCAAGGCGGCGGGGATCTCCTACGAGCAGTACTTC.

The rearrangement uses TRBV11-2 and TRBJ2-7; 8 bases fit TRBD2. Per germline, CDR1 SGHAT and CDR2 FQNNGV. This CDR3 has 14 amino acids. The V segment lost 5 bases and the J segment 4 bases; nucleotides outside the gene matches: 7. The CDR3 loop is CASSLSGGAYEQYF. DNA for the CDR3: TGTGCCAGCAGCCTCTCCGGGGGGGCGTACGAGCAGTACTTC.

This chain connects TRBV30 to TRBJ2-1; 10 positions match TRBD2. This CDR3 contains 15 residues. V lost 4 bases to trimming and J lost 4 bases; unmatched junction nucleotides: 7. Germline-derived CDR1 and CDR2 are GTSNPN and SVGIG (reference sequence). The CDR3 here is CAWIGTTSGYNEQFF. The DNA of the CDR3 is TGTGCCTGGATCGGTACGACTAGCGGGTACAATGAGCAGTTCTTC.

The genes are TRBV7-9 and TRBJ2-1; TRBD1 might be the D (5 bases). Germline V CDR1 and CDR2: SEHNR, FQNEAQ (reference sequence). This CDR3 has 17 amino acids. V lost 8 bases and J lost 7, with 27 bases in between. This chain's CDR3 is CASFYDPGQGIRNEQFF. In DNA, the CDR3 is TGTGCCAGCTTCTACGACCCAGGGCAGGGAATTCGGAATGAGCAGTTCTTC. Using reference TRBV7-9 and TRBJ2-1 for the parts outside the CDR3, the full variable domain is DTGVSQNPRHKITKRGQNVTFRCDPISEHNRLYWYRQTLGQGPEFLTYFQNEAQLEKSRLLSDRFSAERPKGSFSTLEIQRTEQGDSAMYLCASFYDPGQGIRNEQFFGPGTRLTVL.

The gene calls are TRBV5-4 and TRBJ2-1, with 7 bases matching TRBD2. J was trimmed by 1 base and V by 2 bases; bases with no gene match: 6. Germline CDR1 reads SGHNT; CDR2 reads YYREEE (reference sequence). The CDR3 loop spans 16 amino acids. CDR3 in amino acids: CASSFLAVSSYNEQFF. Here the CDR3 DNA reads TGTGCCAGCAGCTTCCTAGCGGTCTCTTCCTACAATGAGCAGTTCTTC.

J is TRBJ2-5 and V is TRBV11-3; D may be TRBD1 (5 bases). V was trimmed by 1 base and J by 2 bases, leaving 11 bases between them. The germline gives CDR1 SGHNT, CDR2 YENEEA. The CDR3 runs to 15 residues. As DNA, the CDR3 is TGTGCCAGCAGCTTAGGACCAGGGAAACAAGAGACCCAGTACTTC. As protein: CASSLGPGKQETQYF.

The rearrangement links TRBV28 to TRBJ2-1; possibly TRBD1 for D (6 bases). V was pared by 3 bases and J by 4 bases, with 13 bases between. The CDR3 length is 15 residues. CDR1 and CDR2 (germline): MDHEN, SYDVKM. Here the CDR3 reads CASSFKGVPYNEQFF. DNA of the CDR3: TGTGCCAGCAGTTTTAAGGGGGTGCCTTACAATGAGCAGTTCTTC.

This clone came up once. The chain links TRBV30 to TRBJ2-3; D gene uncertain. Trimming cost V 1 base and J 7 bases, with 9 bases left between them. The CDR3 length is 12 residues. Per germline, CDR1 GTSNPN and CDR2 SVGIG (reference sequence). The CDR3 sequence: CAWSAKTHTQYF. CDR3 DNA sequence: TGTGCCTGGAGTGCGAAGACTCATACGCAGTATTTT.

The chain is built from TRBV5-1 and TRBJ2-7; 7 nucleotides align to TRBD1. Losses at the gene ends were 0 bases for V and 4 bases for J; bases not matched to a gene: 4. The length of the CDR3 is 14 residues. The V gene's germline CDR1 is SGHRS and CDR2 YFSETQ. CDR3 protein: CASSLDRGRYEQYF. CDR3 coding DNA: TGCGCCAGCAGCTTGGACAGGGGCCGGTACGAGCAGTACTTC.

The table lists this clone with a count of one. The CDR3 DNA sequence: TGCGCCAGCAGCCAAGTACCGTTAATGGGCCACTATGGCTACACCTTC. Translation gives CASSQVPLMGHYGYTF. The chain uses TRBV4-1 and TRBJ1-2; D is unresolved. This CDR3 is 16 amino acids long. With 1 base removed from V and 3 bases from J, the gap between germline ends came to 15 bases. Germline CDR1 MGHRA, CDR2 YSYEKL.